These 16 T cell receptor beta chains share one sample of origin, sequenced in a study of cytomegalovirus exposure and HLA in healthy donors. Measured with immunoSEQ multiplex PCR; TCRdb has only the in-frame clones, and not every one. The repertoire holds tens of thousands of clones, with 96% as singletons. Sequenced: PBMCs. These TCRs come from a woman between 18 and 30 years old in good health and CMV-seropositive.

The gene calls are TRBV29-1 and TRBJ2-7; maybe TRBD1 (6 bases). CDR1 is SQVTM, CDR2 ANQGSEA, per germline. This CDR3 spans 12 amino acids. Trimming removed 3 bases from V and 2 bases from J, with 8 bases in between. CDR3 residues: CSVEGDTYEQYF. The CDR3 DNA follows: TGCAGCGTTGAGGGGGACACCTACGAGCAGTACTTC.

The chain uses TRBV13 and TRBJ2-7; D is unresolved. The CDR3 loop spans 12 amino acids. Germline CDR1 reads PRHDT; CDR2 reads FYEKMQ (reference sequence). With 0 bases removed from V and 2 bases from J, the gap between germline ends came to 2 bases. The CDR3 DNA is TGTGCCAGCAGCTTAGGCGCCTACGAGCAGTACTTC. Translating it yields CASSLGAYEQYF.

This rearrangement joins TRBV5-1 to TRBJ2-6, with D perhaps matching TRBD1 (6 bases). CDR1 is SGHRS and CDR2 is YFSETQ in the germline V gene. This CDR3 comprises 17 residues. The V gene lost 2 bases and the J gene lost 0 bases, with 12 bases spanning the gap. Here the CDR3 DNA reads TGCGCCAGCAGCTTAAGAAGGACAGTCTCTGGGGCCAACGTCCTGACTTTC. Its protein is CASSLRRTVSGANVLTF.

The chain links TRBV27 to TRBJ2-1; D gene uncertain. The CDR3 extends over 14 amino acids. V lost 6 bases and J lost 4, with 13 bases in between. Germline CDR1 MNHEY, CDR2 SMNVEV (reference sequence). This CDR3 reads CASRPGGVYNEQFF. CDR3 sequence (DNA): TGTGCCAGCAGACCCGGCGGAGTATACAATGAGCAGTTCTTC.

The rearrangement joins TRBV7-3 to TRBJ2-3; a possible D gene is TRBD1 (6 bases). V was trimmed by 2 bases and J by 4 bases, leaving 13 bases between them. The CDR3 loop spans 15 amino acids. Germline lookup yields CDR1 SGHTA and CDR2 FQGTGA. The CDR3 DNA reads TGTGCCAGCAGCTTAGTCTCCAGGGGAGCAGATACGCAGTATTTT. As protein: CASSLVSRGADTQYF.

The gene calls are TRBV5-4 and TRBJ2-1, with a weak D call TRBD2 (6 bases). The CDR3 has 14 amino acids. Per germline, CDR1 SGHNT and CDR2 YYREEE (reference sequence). V was trimmed by 4 bases and J by 2 bases, leaving 10 bases between them. CDR3 sequence (DNA): TGTGCCAGCAGCCTATGGACTACCTACAATGAGCAGTTCTTC. Its protein product is CASSLWTTYNEQFF.

The rearrangement joins TRBV6-5 to TRBJ2-7; possibly TRBD1 for D (5 bases). CDR3 length: 14 amino acids. Germline CDR1 and CDR2: MNHEY and SVGAGI. The germline V and J ends were trimmed by 6 bases and 6 bases, with 18 bases remaining between them. The CDR3 protein is CASSLRDWGREQYF. CDR3 coding DNA: TGTGCCAGCAGCCTCAGGGATTGGGGTCGCGAGCAGTACTTC.

The chain employs TRBV19 and TRBJ1-1; D remains ambiguous. The CDR3 spans 12 residues. From germline, CDR1 is LNHDA and CDR2 SQIVND (reference sequence). Trimming pared 1 base from V and 6 bases from J, leaving 6 bases between. The CDR3, as DNA: TGTGCCAGTAGTATAGGCGGGGCTGAAGCTTTCTTT. This translates into CASSIGGAEAFF.

This chain uses TRBV5-6 with TRBJ2-5; tentative D call: TRBD2 (5 bases). CDR3 length equals 14 residues. Trimming cost V 2 bases and J 2 bases, with 10 bases left between them. Germline loops: CDR1 SGHDT, CDR2 YYEEEE. Here the CDR3 reads CASSFILAQETQYF. CDR3 in DNA: TGTGCCAGCAGCTTTATATTAGCGCAAGAGACCCAGTACTTC.

The chain has TRBV28 and TRBJ2-7; 7 bases fit TRBD1. Germline V gene lookup returns CDR1 MDHEN and CDR2 SYDVKM. This CDR3 contains 12 residues. Unmatched junction bases numbered 5, after V lost 6 bases and J lost 6 bases. The CDR3 spells CASSLQGSEQYF. In nucleotides, the CDR3 is TGTGCCAGCAGCCTACAGGGGTCCGAGCAGTACTTC.

V gene TRBV11-3 combines with J gene TRBJ1-2; TRBD1 agrees at 11 bases. The CDR3 runs to 14 residues. The J segment lost 6 bases and the V segment lost 5 bases, leaving 5 bases of the junction unmatched. The germline gives CDR1 SGHNT, CDR2 YENEEA. The CDR3 DNA reads TGTGCCAGCAGCCGCGGGACAGGGGGGGATGGCTACACCTTC. Residues: CASSRGTGGDGYTF.

The chain carries TRBV20-1 and TRBJ2-5; no clear D. The CDR3 contains 10 residues. V dropped 0 bases and J dropped 13 bases, with 9 bases sitting between them. The germline V gene has CDR1 DFQATT and CDR2 SNEGSKA (reference sequence). CDR3 sequence (DNA): TGCAGTGCTAGAGATTGTGCGTGGTACTTC. Its protein product is CSARDCAWYF.

The rearrangement links TRBV4-2 to TRBJ2-7; TRBD1 might be the D (6 bases). Trimming pared 1 base from V and 0 bases from J, leaving 7 bases between. Germline assignment: CDR1 LGHNA and CDR2 YNFKEQ. The CDR3 is 14 amino acids. CDR3 DNA: TGTGCCAGCAGCCAAGTAGGGGGCTCCTACGAGCAGTACTTC. This gives the protein CASSQVGGSYEQYF.

A note on this clone: An end of the junction does not agree with germline; a read error may underlie this. This rearrangement joins TRBV29-1 to TRBJ1-2; 9 positions agree with TRBD1. The CDR3 is 14 residues long. Germline V gene lookup returns CDR1 SQVTM and CDR2 ANQGSEA. The CDR3 DNA reads TGCAGCGTCGAAGGGGACAGGGCTGGAGAAGGCTACACCTTC. It is translated as CSVEGDRAGEGYTF. Drawing the rest from reference TRBV29-1 and TRBJ1-2, the complete variable domain is SAVISQKPSRDICQRGTSLTIQCQVDSQVTMMFWYRQQPGQSLTLIATANQGSEATYESGFVIDKFPISRPNLTFSTLTVSNMSPEDSSIYLCSVEGDRAGEGYTFGSGTRLTVV.

This clone was recorded once. This rearrangement joins TRBV6-6 to TRBJ2-2, with D maybe TRBD1 (6 bases). Germline CDR1 is MNHNY and CDR2 is SVGAGI (reference sequence). CDR3 length equals 15 residues. V was clipped by 6 bases and J by 7 bases, with 18 bases between them. DNA of the CDR3: TGTGCCAGCAGCCCCACCACCGGACAGTTCGGGGAGCTGTTTTTT. Translating gives CASSPTTGQFGELFF.

The chain uses TRBV2 and TRBJ1-4; 9 bases match TRBD1. V lost 7 bases and J lost 4; bases outside the gene matches: 7. CDR3 size: 15 residues. The germline V gene has CDR1 SNHLY and CDR2 FYNNEI. The CDR3 here is CASKTGGASNEKLFF. The CDR3, as DNA: TGTGCCAGCAAAACAGGGGGCGCGAGTAATGAAAAACTGTTTTTT.